This TCR beta chain originates from a study of breast tumors, draining lymph nodes, adjacent tissues. Using its own MiXCR run on the multiplex PCR reads, TCRdb lists one record per CDR3 protein. The sample carries approximately 20,000 distinct CDR3 sequences, 43% recorded once. The CDR3 consists of 17 residues. Germline CDR1 is LGHNT and CDR2 is FRNRAP. Trimming took 1 base from V and 3 from J; bases not matched to a gene: 6. This chain uses TRBV12-5 with TRBJ2-3; 11 nucleotides agree with TRBD1. The sample consisted of breast tumor tissue. The receptor was derived from a female donor with breast cancer. Some clones in this sample may be carry-over from other donors' samples. The CDR3 loop reads CASGLGDRGRVTDTQYF. In nucleotides, the CDR3 is TGTGCTAGTGGTTTGGGGGACAGGGGGAGGGTTACAGATACGCAGTATTTT.